Reported below is one TCR beta chain. As yet, its antigen is unknown. Reverse transcribing all isolated RNA meant expressed TCRB transcripts were sequenced. This table comes from immunoSEQ multiplex PCR, and its TCRdb copy is limited to in-frame clones, with some not included. The sample records 500,000 to 800,000 clones, roughly 12% being singletons. The data are from a study of beta chain features in type 1 diabetes. Via the markers CD45RO/CCR7/CD25/CD127/CD95/CD27, stem cell-like memory, regulatory, central memory and naive CD4+ cells were sorted. Study-level findings and limits: There were fewer insertions and more deletions at the VDJ junctions of type 1 diabetes patients. For Type 1 diabetes patients, all four CD4+ subsets carried TCRB CDR3s that were moderately but significantly shorter. These data did not resolve whether HLA type affects TCRB rearrangement.

The sequence was collected from a man aged 25-45 years with type 1 diabetes. The sample consisted of naive CD4+ T cells from blood.

CDR3 coding DNA: TGTGCCAGCAGCTCTCTGACAGGGATGAGCACTGAAGCTTTCTTT. Amino acids: CASSSLTGMSTEAFF. This chain uses TRBV7-8 with TRBJ1-1; TRBD1 matches 7 bases. The CDR3 runs 15 residues. Per the germline V gene, CDR1 is SGHVS and CDR2 is FQNEAQ. J lost 4 bases, V lost 4 bases, and 9 bases had no gene match.